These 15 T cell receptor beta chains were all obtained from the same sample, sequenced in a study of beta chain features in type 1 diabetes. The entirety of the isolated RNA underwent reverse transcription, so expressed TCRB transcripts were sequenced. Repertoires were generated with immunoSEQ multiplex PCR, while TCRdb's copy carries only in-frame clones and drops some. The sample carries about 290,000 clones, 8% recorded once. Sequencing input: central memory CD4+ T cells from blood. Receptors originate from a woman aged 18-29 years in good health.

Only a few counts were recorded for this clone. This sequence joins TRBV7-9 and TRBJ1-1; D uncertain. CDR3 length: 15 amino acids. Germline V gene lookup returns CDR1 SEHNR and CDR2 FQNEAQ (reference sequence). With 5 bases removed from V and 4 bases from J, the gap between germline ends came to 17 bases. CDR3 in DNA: TGTGCCAGCAGCCGGTGGGGAGGCCCAGGCACTGAAGCTTTCTTT. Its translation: CASSRWGGPGTEAFF.

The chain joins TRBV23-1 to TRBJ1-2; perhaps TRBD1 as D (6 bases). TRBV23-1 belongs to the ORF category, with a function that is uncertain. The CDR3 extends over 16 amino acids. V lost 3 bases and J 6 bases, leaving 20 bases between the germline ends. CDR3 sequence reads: CASSHLRTERGNGYTF. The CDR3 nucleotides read TGCGCCAGCAGTCACCTACGGACAGAGCGTGGAAATGGCTACACCTTC.

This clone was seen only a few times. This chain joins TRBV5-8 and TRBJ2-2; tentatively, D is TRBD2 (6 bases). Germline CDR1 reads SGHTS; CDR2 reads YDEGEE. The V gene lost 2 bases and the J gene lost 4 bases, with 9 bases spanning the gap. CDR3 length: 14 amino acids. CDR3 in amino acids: CASSLLGLTGELFF. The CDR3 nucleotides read TGTGCCAGCAGCTTATTGGGACTCACCGGGGAGCTGTTTTTT.

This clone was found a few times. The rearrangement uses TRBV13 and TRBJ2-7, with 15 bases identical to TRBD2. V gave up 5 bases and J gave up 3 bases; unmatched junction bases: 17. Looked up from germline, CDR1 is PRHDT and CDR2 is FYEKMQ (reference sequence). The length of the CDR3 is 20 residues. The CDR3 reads CASSIRTSGRGTLASYEQYF. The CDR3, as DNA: TGTGCCAGCAGCATCCGGACTAGCGGGAGGGGGACCTTAGCAAGCTACGAGCAGTACTTC. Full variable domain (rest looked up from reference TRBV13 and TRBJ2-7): AAGVIQSPRHLIKEKRETATLKCYPIPRHDTVYWYQQGPGQDPQFLISFYEKMQSDKGSIPDRFSAQQFSDYHSELNMSSLELGDSALYFCASSIRTSGRGTLASYEQYFGPGTRLTVT.

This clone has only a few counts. The CDR3 DNA is TGTGCCAGCAGCCCGAGCCGGCAGGCCCGGGAAAAACTGTTTTTT. Its protein product is CASSPSRQAREKLFF. The chain joins TRBV7-2 to TRBJ1-4, with D uncertain. Germline values: CDR1 SGHTA, CDR2 FQGNSA. Trimming removed 5 bases from V and 8 bases from J, with 18 bases in between. This CDR3 is 15 amino acids long.

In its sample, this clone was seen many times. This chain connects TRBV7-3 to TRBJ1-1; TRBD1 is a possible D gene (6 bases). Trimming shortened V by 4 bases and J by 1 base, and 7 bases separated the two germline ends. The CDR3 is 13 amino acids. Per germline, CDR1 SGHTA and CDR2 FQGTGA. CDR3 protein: CASSSTGNTEAFF. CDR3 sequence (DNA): TGTGCCAGCAGCTCGACAGGGAACACTGAAGCTTTCTTT.

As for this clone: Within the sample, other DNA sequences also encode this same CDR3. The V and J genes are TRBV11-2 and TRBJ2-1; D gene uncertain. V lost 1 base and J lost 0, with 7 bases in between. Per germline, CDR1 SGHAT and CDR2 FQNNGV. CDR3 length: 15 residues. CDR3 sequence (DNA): TGTGCCAGCAGCTTAGGGGGTAGCTCCTACAATGAGCAGTTCTTC. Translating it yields CASSLGGSSYNEQFF. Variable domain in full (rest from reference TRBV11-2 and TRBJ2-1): EAGVAQSPRYKIIEKRQSVAFWCNPISGHATLYWYQQILGQGPKLLIQFQNNGVVDDSQLPKDRFSAERLKGVDSTLKIQPAKLEDSAVYLCASSLGGSSYNEQFFGPGTRLTVL.

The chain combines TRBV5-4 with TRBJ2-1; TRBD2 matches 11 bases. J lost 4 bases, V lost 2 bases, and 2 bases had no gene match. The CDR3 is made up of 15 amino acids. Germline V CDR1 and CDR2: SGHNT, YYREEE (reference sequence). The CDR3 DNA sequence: TGTGCCAGCAGCTTCCGACTAGCGGGGTACAATGAGCAGTTCTTC. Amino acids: CASSFRLAGYNEQFF.

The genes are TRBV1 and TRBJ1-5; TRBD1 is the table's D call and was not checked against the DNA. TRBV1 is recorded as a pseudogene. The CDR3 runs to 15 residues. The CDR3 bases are TGCACCAGCAGCCAAGATCCCCAGGGCAATCAGCCCCAGCATTTT. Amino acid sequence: CTSSQDPQGNQPQHF.

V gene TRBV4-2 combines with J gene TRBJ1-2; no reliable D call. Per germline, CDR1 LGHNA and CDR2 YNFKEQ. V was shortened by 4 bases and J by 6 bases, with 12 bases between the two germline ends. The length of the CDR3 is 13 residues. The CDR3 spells CASSPLRRDGYTF. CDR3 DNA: TGTGCCAGCAGCCCTCTTCGCCGTGATGGCTACACCTTC.

CDR3 coding DNA: TGTGCCAGCAGCTTAGAACGGGATCAGCCCCAGCATTTT. Translating it yields CASSLERDQPQHF. This chain links TRBV7-2 with TRBJ1-5; D remains unclear. The CDR3 extends over 13 amino acids. V lost 1 base and J lost 5, with 6 bases in between. In germline, CDR1 is SGHTA, CDR2 FQGNSA.

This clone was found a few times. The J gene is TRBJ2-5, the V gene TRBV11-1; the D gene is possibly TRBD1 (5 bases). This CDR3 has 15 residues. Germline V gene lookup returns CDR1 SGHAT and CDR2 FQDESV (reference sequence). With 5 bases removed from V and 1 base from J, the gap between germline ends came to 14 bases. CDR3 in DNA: TGTGCCAGCAGCCCCTTTTCTGGGGCCCAAGAGACCCAGTACTTC. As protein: CASSPFSGAQETQYF.

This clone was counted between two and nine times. CDR3 bases: TGTGCCAGCTCCCCGAACAGGGACCTCTTTAACTATGGCTACACCTTC. Its translation: CASSPNRDLFNYGYTF. V and J are TRBV18 and TRBJ1-2, with D possibly matching TRBD1 (6 bases). The CDR3 totals 16 residues. Trimming took off 6 bases at V and 1 base at J, with 18 bases between the two ends. CDR1 KGHSH and CDR2 LQKENI come from the germline V gene. The full variable domain, its missing parts supplied by reference TRBV18 and TRBJ1-2, is NAGVMQNPRHLVRRRGQEARLRCSPMKGHSHVYWYRQLPEEGLKFMVYLQKENIIDESGMPKERFSAEFPKEGPSILRIQQVVRGDSAAYFCASSPNRDLFNYGYTFGSGTRLTVV.

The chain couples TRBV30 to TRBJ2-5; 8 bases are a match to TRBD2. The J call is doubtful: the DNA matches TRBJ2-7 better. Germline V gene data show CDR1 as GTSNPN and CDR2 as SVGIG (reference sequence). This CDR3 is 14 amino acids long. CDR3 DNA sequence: TGTGCCTGGAGTGTATTCGGGAGGGCCGACGAGCAGTACTTC. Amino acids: CAWSVFGRADEQYF.

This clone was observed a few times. The CDR3 loop reads CASSSGTTIHEQFF. The CDR3 DNA follows: TGTGCCAGCAGTTCCGGGACTACCATACATGAGCAGTTCTTC. The rearrangement uses TRBV28 and TRBJ2-1; 7 bases map to TRBD2. The CDR3 spans 14 residues. Germline CDR1 is MDHEN and CDR2 is SYDVKM. V lost 4 bases to trimming and J lost 8 bases; unmatched junction nucleotides: 8.